What follows describes a single TCR beta chain. Trimming stripped 1 base from V and 1 base from J, with 8 bases between. The CDR3 is 15 residues long. Germline assignment: CDR1 SGHTA and CDR2 FQGNSA. Then a second PCR, running roughly 7 to 11 cycles, was carried out with a sample-barcoded 5' primer and a J-beta primer mix. TCRdb independently ran MiXCR on the 5' RACE reads; one entry per CDR3 protein. This table has over 700,000 distinct CDR3 sequences, approximately 25% appearing once. This record comes from a study of blood T cells in healthy people across ages. There were at least 5.5 micrograms of total RNA extracted from every sample. This same sample was also part of a study on T cells of mothers and their children. That report notes: The study obtained over 8.5 million TCR beta CDR3 reads per mother and 2.5 million to 3 million per child.

The source material was blood. The V gene is TRBV7-2, the J gene TRBJ1-3; D gene uncertain. The sequence was collected from a boy aged 10-17 years in good health. CDR3 protein: CASSLGRISGNTIYF. As DNA, the CDR3 is TGTGCCAGCAGCTTAGGTCGGATATCTGGAAACACCATATATTTT.